The 27 T cell receptor beta chains listed next were all sequenced from one sample in a study of blood T cells in healthy people across ages. Alongside a J-beta primer mix, a sample-barcoded 5' primer served in a second PCR lasting roughly 7 to 11 cycles. TCRdb ran MiXCR on the 5' RACE reads and lists one entry per CDR3 protein. The data hold some 700,000 distinct CDR3 sequences, with 22% observed a single time. Sequenced: blood. These receptors all come from a man in his 70s in good health.

This clonotype was observed a handful of times. This chain uses TRBV7-2 with TRBJ2-3, with 10 bases identical to TRBD2. The CDR3 has 18 amino acids. Germline trimming cut 5 bases from V and 5 bases from J; bases unmatched to any gene: 16. Germline V lookup: CDR1 SGHTA, CDR2 FQGNSA. CDR3 nucleotide sequence: TGTGCCAGCAGCCGGGGTATGGTAGCGGGAGGCAGGGGAGATACGCAGTATTTT. Residues: CASSRGMVAGGRGDTQYF.

The CDR3 loop reads CASSLSSGWMGYEQYF. CDR3 nucleotides: TGTGCCAGCAGTTTATCGTCGGGGTGGATGGGCTACGAGCAGTACTTC. The chain employs TRBV27 and TRBJ2-5, with D tentatively TRBD2 (5 bases). Judging by the DNA end, TRBJ2-7 fits better; the J call may be wrong. The CDR3 loop spans 16 amino acids. Germline-derived CDR1 and CDR2 are MNHEY and SMNVEV (reference sequence).

This clonotype was counted only a few times. The rearrangement uses TRBV19 and TRBJ2-5, with a weak D call TRBD2 (6 bases). The DNA end favors TRBJ2-1, so the J call may be wrong. Germline V gene sequence: CDR1 LNHDA, CDR2 SQIVND (reference sequence). This CDR3 contains 15 residues. The CDR3 protein is CASSPRGKPGNEQFF. The DNA of the CDR3 is TGTGCCAGTAGTCCGCGGGGAAAACCGGGCAATGAGCAGTTCTTC.

This clonotype was recorded a few times. The chain has TRBV3-1 and TRBJ2-1, with 8 nucleotides matching TRBD2. The V segment lost 1 base and the J segment 4 bases; nucleotides outside the gene matches: 3. The CDR3 is 15 residues long. The germline CDR1 and CDR2 sequences are LGHDT and YNNKEL (reference sequence). As DNA, the CDR3 is TGTGCCAGCAGCCAAGTGTCGGGGGGGTACAATGAGCAGTTCTTC. As protein: CASSQVSGGYNEQFF.

V gene TRBV9 combines with J gene TRBJ2-6; D is undetermined. This CDR3 spans 15 amino acids. Trimming left V 6 bases short and J 0 bases short, with 10 bases between. Germline CDR1 SGDLS, CDR2 YYNGEE. CDR3 protein: CASTPTVSGANVLTF. The CDR3 coding sequence is TGTGCCAGCACCCCCACAGTCTCTGGGGCCAACGTCCTGACTTTC.

J is TRBJ1-2 and V is TRBV12-3 or TRBV12-4; weak D call: TRBD1 (5 bases). The CDR3 length is 15 residues. Trimming took 6 bases from V and 2 from J, leaving 16 bases between them. As DNA, the CDR3 is TGTGCCAGCAGCCCCGGACCGGGACGGAACTATGGCTACACCTTC. This sequence encodes CASSPGPGRNYGYTF.

The rearrangement joins TRBV5-1 to TRBJ2-2; 8 bases match TRBD1. V lost 8 bases, J lost 4 bases, and 10 bases stayed unmatched. The CDR3 extends over 15 amino acids. CDR1 is SGHRS, CDR2 YFSETQ, per germline. The CDR3 loop is CASMKTGESTGELFF. In DNA, the CDR3 is TGCGCCAGTATGAAGACAGGGGAGAGCACCGGGGAGCTGTTTTTT.

This clonotype was recorded only once. The chain combines TRBV12-3 or TRBV12-4 with TRBJ2-2; a weak D match, TRBD2 (5 bases). The CDR3 is 14 residues long. Trimming shortened V by 6 bases and J by 1 base, and 9 bases separated the two germline ends. CDR3 loop: CASSEDWNTGELFF. CDR3 coding DNA: TGTGCCAGCAGCGAGGACTGGAACACCGGGGAGCTGTTTTTT.

The chain is built from TRBV29-1 and TRBJ2-1; D unresolved. Germline V gene lookup returns CDR1 SQVTM and CDR2 ANQGSEA. V lost 6 bases and J lost 16, with 16 bases in between. The length of the CDR3 is 10 residues. CDR3 sequence (DNA): TGCAGCGTGGGCGAACAGACGGTATTCTTC. Its protein product is CSVGEQTVFF.

This clonotype was observed a few times. The J gene is TRBJ2-1, the V gene TRBV7-9; 9 bases match TRBD2. CDR1 is SEHNR and CDR2 is FQNEAQ in the germline V gene (reference sequence). V shed 1 base and J 3 bases; nucleotides not matched to a gene: 4. This CDR3 has 16 residues. CDR3 region: CASSLVAGVGYNEQFF. CDR3 DNA sequence: TGTGCCAGCAGCTTAGTAGCGGGAGTAGGCTACAATGAGCAGTTCTTC.

This clonotype was observed a few times. The chain couples TRBV18 to TRBJ2-3; D not resolved. Germline CDR1 reads KGHSH; CDR2 reads LQKENI. Trimming cost V 3 bases and J 6 bases, with 7 bases left between them. This CDR3 comprises 12 residues. The CDR3 region is CASSPLVDTQYF. CDR3 nucleotide sequence: TGTGCCAGCTCACCCCTCGTGGATACGCAGTATTTT.

The chain joins TRBV5-1 to TRBJ2-2, with D tentatively TRBD1 (6 bases). CDR1 is SGHRS and CDR2 is YFSETQ in the germline V gene. Trimming took off 4 bases at V and 0 bases at J, with 10 bases between the two ends. This CDR3 is built from 15 residues. The CDR3 here is CASSTDSANTGELFF. The CDR3 bases are TGCGCCAGCAGCACGGACAGCGCGAACACCGGGGAGCTGTTTTTT.

The chain carries TRBV24-1 and TRBJ2-3; D is ambiguous. V lost 3 bases to trimming and J lost 6 bases, with 9 bases between them. The CDR3 runs 13 residues. Germline V gives CDR1 KGHDR, CDR2 SFDVKD. CDR3 sequence reads: CATSDVRRDTQYF. Written as DNA, the CDR3 is TGTGCCACCAGTGATGTGAGACGCGATACGCAGTATTTT.

The V and J genes are TRBV7-2 and TRBJ2-5; 11 bases line up with TRBD2. The better agreement between TRBJ2-7 and the DNA end casts doubt on the J call. The CDR3 is 14 amino acids. The germline V gene has CDR1 SGHTA and CDR2 FQGNSA. This chain's CDR3 is CASSATSGAYEQYF. In nucleotides, the CDR3 is TGTGCCAGCAGCGCGACTAGCGGGGCCTACGAGCAGTACTTC.

The chain recombines TRBV20-1 with TRBJ2-1, with 7 bases matching TRBD2. CDR1 is DFQATT and CDR2 is SNEGSKA in the germline V gene (reference sequence). V was clipped by 2 bases and J by 8 bases; unmatched bases: 12. The CDR3 runs to 15 residues. The CDR3: CSARRAGDMRDEQFF. The CDR3 coding sequence is TGCAGTGCTAGAAGGGCGGGAGATATGAGAGATGAGCAGTTCTTC.

This clonotype was recorded many times. V is TRBV5-1 and J is TRBJ1-2; TRBD1 is a possible D gene (5 bases). This CDR3 comprises 14 residues. With 0 bases removed from V and 5 bases from J, the gap between germline ends came to 11 bases. Germline V gene data show CDR1 as SGHRS and CDR2 as YFSETQ. As DNA, the CDR3 is TGCGCCAGCAGCTTGGTCCCAGGGACGTATGGCTACACCTTC. Amino acids: CASSLVPGTYGYTF.

The chain couples TRBV20-1 to TRBJ2-2; D perhaps matches TRBD2 (7 bases). V was cut by 7 bases and J by 5 bases, with 23 bases left in between. This CDR3 is built from 16 residues. Germline V CDR1 and CDR2: DFQATT, SNEGSKA (reference sequence). CDR3 sequence (DNA): TGCAGTGTTCTCTTGGTGGGGGCGGGAGAGACCGGGGAGCTGTTTTTT. Amino acids: CSVLLVGAGETGELFF.

In its sample, this clonotype was seen a few times. The chain combines TRBV12-3 or TRBV12-4 with TRBJ2-1; maybe TRBD2 (7 bases). CDR3 length: 13 residues. The V gene lost 7 bases and the J gene lost 5 bases, with 12 bases spanning the gap. CDR3 residues: CASMRGGNNEQFF. The DNA for the CDR3 is TGTGCCAGCATGAGGGGGGGTAACAATGAGCAGTTCTTC.

This chain joins TRBV18 and TRBJ1-2; D remains unclear. CDR3 size: 15 residues. The V gene's germline CDR1 is KGHSH and CDR2 LQKENI. Trimming removed 2 bases at V and 6 bases at J, with 16 bases between. The CDR3 DNA sequence: TGTGCCAGCTCACCAGGTTTGGGAGGGATGGATGGCTACACCTTC. It encodes CASSPGLGGMDGYTF.

The CDR3 is CSARDRLTTNEKLFF. CDR3 coding DNA: TGCAGTGCTAGGGATAGACTGACAACTAATGAAAAACTGTTTTTT. The chain is built from TRBV20-1 and TRBJ1-4; D gene unclear. Looked up from germline, CDR1 is DFQATT and CDR2 is SNEGSKA (reference sequence). The CDR3 has 15 residues. With 3 bases removed from V and 0 bases from J, the gap between germline ends came to 11 bases.

This clonotype was seen a handful of times. This chain uses TRBV18 with TRBJ2-6, with D tentatively TRBD1 or TRBD2 (5 bases each). Trimming took 3 bases from V and 0 from J, leaving 9 bases between them. The CDR3 totals 16 residues. Germline CDR1 reads KGHSH; CDR2 reads LQKENI. The CDR3 region has the DNA TGTGCCAGCTCACCGGGACGGGCCTCTGGGGCCAACGTCCTGACTTTC. Amino acid sequence: CASSPGRASGANVLTF.

This clonotype occurred many times. The genes are TRBV5-1 and TRBJ2-1; 8 bases are a match to TRBD2. From germline, CDR1 is SGHRS and CDR2 YFSETQ. The CDR3 consists of 17 residues. V trimming: 4 bases; J trimming: 6 bases; junction bases outside the gene matches: 15. CDR3 region: CASSPAAGLGYVNEQFF. The CDR3 bases are TGCGCCAGCAGCCCGGCCGCGGGACTAGGATATGTCAATGAGCAGTTCTTC.

The sample holds a few counts of this clonotype. V usage is TRBV4-3 and J usage is TRBJ2-5; TRBD2 matches at 11 bases. The tail of the sequence fits TRBJ2-1 better, so the J call may be wrong. There are 16 residues in the CDR3. Germline lookup yields CDR1 LGHNA and CDR2 YSLEER. The CDR3 is CASSQSGLAAYNEQFF. In DNA form, the CDR3 reads TGCGCCAGCAGCCAATCGGGACTAGCGGCCTACAATGAGCAGTTCTTC.

The chain couples TRBV12-3 or TRBV12-4 to TRBJ2-7; 8 bases are shared with TRBD1. The CDR3 consists of 16 residues. The ends lost 4 bases at V and 0 bases at J; junction bases unmatched: 8. CDR3 protein: CASSSTGAVSSYEQYF. As DNA, the CDR3 is TGTGCCAGCAGTTCGACAGGGGCCGTAAGCTCCTACGAGCAGTACTTC.

The gene calls are TRBV20-1 and TRBJ1-3; the D is unclear. Germline V gives CDR1 DFQATT, CDR2 SNEGSKA (reference sequence). V lost 3 bases and J lost 0, with 12 bases in between. CDR3 size: 15 residues. The CDR3 region has the DNA TGCAGTGCTAGTGGCGCAAGAGACTCTGGAAACACCATATATTTT. Its translation: CSASGARDSGNTIYF.

The CDR3 here is CASSLWDSLSSYEQYF. As DNA, the CDR3 is TGTGCCAGCAGTTTATGGGACAGCTTAAGCTCCTACGAGCAGTACTTC. This rearrangement joins TRBV28 to TRBJ2-7; weak D call: TRBD1 (6 bases). The V gene lost 0 bases and the J gene lost 0 bases, with 12 bases spanning the gap. Germline CDR1 MDHEN, CDR2 SYDVKM. This CDR3 has 16 residues.

This clonotype has ten or more counts. The chain combines TRBV12-3 or TRBV12-4 with TRBJ2-7; D is unresolved. Trimming took off 5 bases at V and 7 bases at J, with 27 bases between the two ends. The CDR3 runs to 17 residues. CDR3 bases: TGTGCCAGCAGTCCCCAAAAATTCACTGGCCAGATCTCTGAGCAGTACTTC. Translated: CASSPQKFTGQISEQYF.